A selection of T cell receptor beta chains follows, all from one sample in a study of blood T cell repertoires in COVID-19. The protocol was immunoSEQ multiplex PCR, while the TCRdb copy is restricted to in-frame clones and leaves out a portion. The table lists around 260,000 clones, roughly 86% of them singletons, with approximately 5.1% in the top ten. Sequencing input: peripheral blood. These receptors all come from a woman in her fifties or sixties with COVID-19, enrolled during active disease. CDR3s include the opening cysteine and the closing phenylalanine or tryptophan. Each record gives: D gene, V gene, clone size, J gene, CDR3 protein, CDR3 DNA. A D gene is named only where the DNA matches it firmly. The listing skips clone size in some rows; elsewhere it reads once, few, many or a size class.

>TRBD1|TRBV19|once|TRBJ2-2
CASSPGTGGHSYTGELFF
TGTGCCAGTAGTCCTGGGACAGGGGGCCACTCCTACACCGGGGAGCTGTTTTTT
>-|TRBV7-2|-|TRBJ2-7
CASSAGTPFSYEQYF
TGTGCCAGCAGCGCCGGGACTCCTTTCTCCTACGAGCAGTACTTC
>TRBD1|TRBV6-5|-|TRBJ1-2
CASSRPGQSNYGYTF
TGTGCCAGCAGTCGACCGGGACAGAGCAACTATGGCTACACCTTC
>-|TRBV29-1|once|TRBJ2-1
CSVGSGGRNREQFF
TGCAGCGTTGGCTCGGGGGGCAGGAATCGAGAGCAGTTCTTC
>TRBD1|TRBV30|-|TRBJ2-5
CAHTGGQETQYF
TGTGCTCATACAGGGGGTCAGGAGACCCAGTACTTC
>TRBD1|TRBV5-6|-|TRBJ1-5
CASSLYRGIQPQHF
TGTGCCAGCAGCTTGTACAGGGGAATTCAGCCCCAGCATTTT
>-|TRBV11-2|few|TRBJ2-1
CASSLGGTNNEQFF
TGTGCCAGCAGCTTAGGCGGGACGAACAATGAGCAGTTCTTC
>-|TRBV27|-|TRBJ2-3
CASRPHGAGTDTQYF
TGTGCCAGCAGACCCCACGGAGCCGGCACAGATACGCAGTATTTT
>TRBD1|TRBV5-5|-|TRBJ2-2
CASSRRDRVAGELFF
TGTGCCAGCAGCCGCCGGGACAGGGTAGCCGGGGAGCTGTTTTTT
>TRBD2|TRBV10-3|once|TRBJ2-1
CAIDTGTRNEQFF
TGTGCCATTGACACCGGGACTAGGAATGAGCAGTTCTTC
>-|TRBV28|few|TRBJ1-6
CASSFSGGISSPLHF
TGTGCCAGCAGTTTTTCGGGGGGCATTAGTTCACCCCTCCACTTT
>TRBD2|TRBV5-4|-|TRBJ2-1
CASSSGTSAYNEQFF
TGTGCCAGCAGCTCCGGGACTAGCGCCTACAATGAGCAGTTCTTC
>TRBD2|TRBV5-3|-|TRBJ2-1
CARSSPASGRLPSYNEQFF
TGTGCCAGAAGCTCCCCGGCTAGCGGGAGGCTCCCCTCCTACAATGAGCAGTTCTTC
>TRBD1|TRBV7-2|-|TRBJ2-7
CASSLAVVRGHEQYF
TGTGCCAGCAGCTTAGCAGTCGTCAGGGGGCACGAGCAGTACTTC
>TRBD1|TRBV3-1/TRBV3-2|few|TRBJ1-5
CASSQDLRGASNQPQHF
TGTGCCAGCAGCCAAGATCTCAGGGGGGCTAGCAATCAGCCCCAGCATTTT
>-|TRBV6-2/TRBV6-3|-|TRBJ1-5
CASSLSGQPQHF
TGTGCCAGCAGTTTAAGCGGACAGCCCCAGCATTTT
>-|TRBV6-2/TRBV6-3|-|TRBJ1-2
CASSYLHSGLNYGYTF
TGTGCCAGCAGTTATCTCCACTCGGGACTTAACTATGGCTACACCTTC
>-|TRBV19|-|TRBJ1-2
CATRLRGYTF
TGTGCCACCAGACTTCGAGGCTACACCTTC
>TRBD2|TRBV12-3/TRBV12-4|-|TRBJ2-3
CASSSGASGSMGF
TGTGCCAGCAGTTCAGGGGCTAGCGGGAGTATGGGTTTT
>-|TRBV29-1|-|TRBJ2-7
CSASQGTYEQYF
TGCAGCGCCAGTCAGGGTACCTACGAGCAGTACTTC
>TRBD2|TRBV15|-|TRBJ2-1
CATSRRTSGPNEQFF
TGTGCCACCAGCAGAAGGACTAGCGGGCCGAATGAGCAGTTCTTC
>-|TRBV5-6|-|TRBJ2-7
CASSLGQFYEQYF
TGTGCCAGCAGCTTGGGACAGTTCTACGAGCAGTACTTC
>TRBD2|TRBV19|-|TRBJ2-1
CASNGGFSGSINEQFF
TGTGCCAGTAACGGGGGTTTTAGCGGGAGTATTAATGAGCAGTTCTTC
>TRBD2|TRBV7-8|-|TRBJ2-7
CASSLLLGGTSGRRSYEQYF
TGTGCCAGCAGCTTATTACTGGGGGGGACTAGCGGACGGAGGAGCTACGAGCAGTACTTC
>-|TRBV19|-|TRBJ1-1
CASSIMALNTEAFF
TGTGCCAGTAGTATCATGGCCCTGAACACTGAAGCTTTCTTT
>-|TRBV28|-|TRBJ1-1
CASSTTLVAEAFF
TGTGCCAGCAGTACAACATTGGTCGCTGAAGCTTTCTTT
>-|TRBV27|-|TRBJ2-5
CASSKSWGEEYF
TGTGCCAGCAGTAAATCATGGGGGGAAGAGTACTTC
>TRBD2|TRBV3-1/TRBV3-2|-|TRBJ2-7
CASSQWASGFSYEQYF
TGTGCCAGCAGCCAATGGGCTAGCGGGTTCTCCTACGAGCAGTACTTC
>TRBD2|TRBV9|-|TRBJ2-5
CASSSFPGLAGQETQYF
TGTGCCAGCAGCTCATTCCCGGGACTAGCGGGGCAAGAGACCCAGTACTTC
>-|TRBV19|-|TRBJ1-2
CASSMYRPNYGYTF
TGTGCCAGTAGTATGTACAGACCTAACTATGGCTACACCTTC
>TRBD1|TRBV4-1|-|TRBJ2-7
CASSQDRDRGGEQYF
TGCGCCAGCAGCCAAGATCGGGACAGGGGCGGAGAGCAGTACTTC